This T cell receptor (beta chain) originates from a study of cytomegalovirus exposure and HLA in healthy donors. General study findings and limits: Indistinguishable V segments, including TRBV6-2 and TRBV6-3, were excluded. Later analysis identified about 15,000 TCR beta sequences associated with HLA alleles, using a false discovery rate threshold of 0.05.

CDR3 length equals 12 residues. The germline V gene encodes CDR1 SGHNT and CDR2 YYREEE (reference sequence). V lost 0 bases, J lost 12 bases, and 12 bases lay in between. PCR amplification relied on 60 Vbeta primers (plus 13 Jbeta primers). Repertoires were generated with immunoSEQ multiplex PCR, while TCRdb's copy carries only in-frame clones and drops some. This table has approximately 130,000 clones, approximately 87% appearing once. About this clone itself: The antigen remains unidentified.

This TCR was sampled from a woman under 40 in good health and CMV-seronegative. V and J are TRBV5-4 and TRBJ2-5, with D tentatively TRBD2 (5 bases). Material for sequencing was PBMCs. The CDR3 nucleotides are TGTGCCAGCAGCTTGGGCGGGCAAAGGGAGTACTTC. This sequence encodes CASSLGGQREYF.